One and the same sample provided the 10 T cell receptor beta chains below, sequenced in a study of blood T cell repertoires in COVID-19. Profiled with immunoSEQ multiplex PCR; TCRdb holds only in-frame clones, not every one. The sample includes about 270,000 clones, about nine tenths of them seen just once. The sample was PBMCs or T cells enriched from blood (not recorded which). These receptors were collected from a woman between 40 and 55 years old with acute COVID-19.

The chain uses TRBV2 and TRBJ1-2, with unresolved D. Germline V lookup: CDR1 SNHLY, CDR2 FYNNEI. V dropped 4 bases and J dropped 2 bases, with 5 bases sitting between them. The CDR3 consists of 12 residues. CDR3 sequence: CASSGHNYGYTF. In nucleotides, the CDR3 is TGTGCCAGCAGTGGACACAACTATGGCTACACCTTC.

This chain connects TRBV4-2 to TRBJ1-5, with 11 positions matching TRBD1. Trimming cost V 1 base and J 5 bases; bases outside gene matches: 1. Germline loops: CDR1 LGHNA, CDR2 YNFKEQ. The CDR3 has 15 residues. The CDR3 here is CASSQAGQGDQPQHF. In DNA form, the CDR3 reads TGTGCCAGCAGCCAAGCGGGACAGGGGGATCAGCCCCAGCATTTT.

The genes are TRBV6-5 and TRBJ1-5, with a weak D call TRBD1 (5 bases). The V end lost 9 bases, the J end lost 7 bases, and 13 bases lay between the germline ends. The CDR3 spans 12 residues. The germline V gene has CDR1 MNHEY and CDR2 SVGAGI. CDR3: CASHFGGQPQHF. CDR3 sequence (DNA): TGTGCCAGTCATTTCGGGGGGCAGCCCCAGCATTTT.

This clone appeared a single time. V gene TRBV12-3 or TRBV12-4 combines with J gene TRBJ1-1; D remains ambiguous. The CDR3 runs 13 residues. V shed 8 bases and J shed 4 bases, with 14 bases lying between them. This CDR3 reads CASRRADFTEAFF. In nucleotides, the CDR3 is TGTGCCAGCCGGAGGGCAGACTTCACTGAAGCTTTCTTT.

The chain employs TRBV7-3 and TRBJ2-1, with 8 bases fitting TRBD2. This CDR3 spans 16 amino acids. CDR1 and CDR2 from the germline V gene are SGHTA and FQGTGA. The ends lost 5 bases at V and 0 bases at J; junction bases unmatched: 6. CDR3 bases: TGTGCCAGCAGCCTTACCGGGACTAGCTCCTACAATGAGCAGTTCTTC. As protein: CASSLTGTSSYNEQFF.

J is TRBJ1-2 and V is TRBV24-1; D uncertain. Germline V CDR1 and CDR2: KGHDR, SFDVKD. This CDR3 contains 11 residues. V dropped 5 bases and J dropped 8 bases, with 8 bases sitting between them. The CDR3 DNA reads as TGTGCCACCAGTGGAAACTCGGGCTACACCTTC. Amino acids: CATSGNSGYTF.

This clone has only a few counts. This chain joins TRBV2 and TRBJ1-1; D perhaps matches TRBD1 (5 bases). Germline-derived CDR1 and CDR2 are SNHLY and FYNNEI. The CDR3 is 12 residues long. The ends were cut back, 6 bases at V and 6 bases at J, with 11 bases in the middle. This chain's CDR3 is CASRGDSSEAFF. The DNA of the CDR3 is TGTGCCAGCAGGGGCGACAGCTCTGAAGCTTTCTTT. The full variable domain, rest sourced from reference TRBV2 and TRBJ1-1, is EPEVTQTPSHQVTQMGQEVILRCVPISNHLYFYWYRQILGQKVEFLVSFYNNEISEKSEIFDDQFSVERPDGSNFTLKIRSTKLEDSAMYFCASRGDSSEAFFGQGTRLTVV.

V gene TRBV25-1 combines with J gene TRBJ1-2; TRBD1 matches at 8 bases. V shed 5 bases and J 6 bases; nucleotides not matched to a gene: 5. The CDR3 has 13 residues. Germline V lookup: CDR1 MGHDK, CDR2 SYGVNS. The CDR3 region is CASSSGQGHGYTF. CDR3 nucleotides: TGTGCCAGCAGTTCCGGACAGGGCCATGGCTACACCTTC.

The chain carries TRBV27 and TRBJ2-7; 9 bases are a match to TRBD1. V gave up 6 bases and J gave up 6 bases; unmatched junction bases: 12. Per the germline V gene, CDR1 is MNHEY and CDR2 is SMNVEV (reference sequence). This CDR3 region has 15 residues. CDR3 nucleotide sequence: TGTGCCAGCAGACCAACCGGGACAGGGCGGATCGAGCAGTACTTC. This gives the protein CASRPTGTGRIEQYF.

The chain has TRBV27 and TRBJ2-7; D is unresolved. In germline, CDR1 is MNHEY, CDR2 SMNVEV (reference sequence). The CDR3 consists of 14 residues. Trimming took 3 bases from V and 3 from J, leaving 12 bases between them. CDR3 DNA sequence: TGTGCCAGCAGTTTGTCTGGAGCAAACTACGAGCAGTACTTC. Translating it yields CASSLSGANYEQYF.